Listed below are T cell receptor beta chains from one sample, sequenced in a study of T cells after posttransplantation cyclophosphamide. This table comes from immunoSEQ multiplex PCR, and its TCRdb copy is limited to in-frame clones, with some not included. This record lists around 13,000 clones, none seen once only, and the top ten clones contain 25% to 30%. Sequenced material: PBMCs, taken after allogeneic stem cell transplant with posttransplant cyclophosphamide. The receptors shown here come from a female patient aged 40-49 years who received an allogeneic stem cell transplant from an unrelated donor, was CMV-positive, and had acute GVHD only. The T cells may partly be graft donor cells. The CDR3 runs from the conserved cysteine through the conserved F or W. Fields, in order: V gene, J gene, D gene, clone size, CDR3 protein. A D gene is named only where the DNA matches it firmly. Clone sizes are given selectively: once, few, many, or a class where the clone is expanded.

TRBV19	TRBJ1-2	NA	many	CASSIRLFNYGYTF
TRBV10-3	TRBJ2-3	NA	many	CAISETGMPGTDTQYF
TRBV6-6	TRBJ2-1	NA	many	CASSYSQQTYNEQFF
TRBV11-2	TRBJ2-1	TRBD2	few	CASSFLAGVYNEQFF
TRBV13	TRBJ1-1	NA	many	CASSLLGGDTEAFF
TRBV11-2	TRBJ2-2	NA	many	CASSSQSGSGELFF
TRBV19	TRBJ2-2	NA	many	CASSGRAGSAGTGELFF
TRBV4-2	TRBJ1-4	NA	many	CASSQPGGINEKLFF
TRBV29-1	TRBJ2-4	TRBD1	many	CSVELTGDNIQYF
TRBV9	TRBJ2-3	TRBD2	NA	CASSLSLAGGADTQYF
TRBV5-6	TRBJ1-3	NA	many	CASSLDGSGNTIYF
TRBV7-9	TRBJ2-7	TRBD2	NA	CASSFPTSGRAKVPYEQYF
TRBV7-2	TRBJ2-3	NA	many	CASSYSDTQYF
TRBV4-2	TRBJ2-3	NA	NA	CASSQVQGTTDTQYF
TRBV2	TRBJ1-2	NA	NA	CASETGSYGYTF
TRBV6-5	TRBJ1-2	TRBD1	many	CASSSHPGGEGYGYTF